Each of the 22 T cell receptor beta chains below was sequenced from the same sample in a study of post-analysis software for immune sequencing data. Carried by the TCR beta cDNA libraries were unique molecular identifiers. TCRdb fed the PCR reads into MiXCR, producing one record per CDR3 protein. The sample has 150,000 to 200,000 distinct CDR3 sequences; around 34% are singletons. Sequencing used blood, obtained after autologous hematopoietic stem cell transplantation. The source of these receptors is a girl aged 5 to 17 with multiple sclerosis.

This chain uses TRBV11-2 with TRBJ1-5; tentatively, D is TRBD1 (5 bases). The CDR3 is 16 amino acids. Trimming cost V 2 bases and J 3 bases, with 14 bases left between them. The germline V gene encodes CDR1 SGHAT and CDR2 FQNNGV. The CDR3 nucleotides are TGTGCCAGCAGCTTAAACTGGGAGGGGAACAATCAGCCCCAGCATTTT. Its protein product is CASSLNWEGNNQPQHF.

There are a few counts of this clonotype. The gene calls are TRBV7-2 and TRBJ1-5; a possible D gene is TRBD1 (6 bases). CDR3 length equals 17 residues. V gave up 1 base and J gave up 2 bases, with 15 bases separating them. Germline V gene lookup returns CDR1 SGHTA and CDR2 FQGNSA. The CDR3 here is CASSLGLGGAGNQPQHF. The CDR3 coding sequence is TGTGCCAGCAGCTTAGGTTTGGGGGGCGCCGGCAATCAGCCCCAGCATTTT.

This clonotype has more than one count but fewer than ten. This rearrangement joins TRBV6-6 to TRBJ2-1; tentatively, D is TRBD1 or TRBD2 (5 bases each). V was trimmed by 8 bases and J by 5 bases, leaving 25 bases between them. The germline V gene has CDR1 MNHNY and CDR2 SVGAGI (reference sequence). The CDR3 sequence is 17 residues long. The CDR3 nucleotides read TGTGCCAGCTTAGGGGCCCTACAGGCTAGCCTTAACAATGAGCAGTTCTTC. Translated: CASLGALQASLNNEQFF.

The chain combines TRBV12-3 or TRBV12-4 with TRBJ1-1; D is perhaps TRBD1 (5 bases). V lost 6 bases to trimming and J lost 3 bases, with 14 bases between them. The CDR3 covers 14 residues. The CDR3 sequence is CASSPPRVDTEAFF. The CDR3 DNA reads TGTGCCAGCAGCCCCCCCAGGGTAGACACTGAAGCTTTCTTT.

The rearrangement uses TRBV20-1 and TRBJ1-2; no firm D call. The germline CDR1 and CDR2 sequences are DFQATT and SNEGSKA (reference sequence). This CDR3 region has 12 residues. V gave up 3 bases and J gave up 6 bases, with 11 bases separating them. The CDR3 DNA reads as TGCAGTGCTAGTAAGGGAGGAGATGGCTACACCTTC. Translation gives CSASKGGDGYTF.

This clonotype was picked up a small number of times. The chain joins TRBV5-1 to TRBJ2-1; TRBD1 is a possible D gene (5 bases). CDR1 and CDR2 from the germline V gene are SGHRS and YFSETQ. The CDR3 has 15 amino acids. The V end was cut by 0 bases, the J end by 8 bases, with 15 bases between. CDR3 amino acids: CASSLGQGRIDEQFF. In nucleotides, the CDR3 is TGCGCCAGCAGCTTGGGGCAGGGTCGGATCGATGAGCAGTTCTTC.

The chain couples TRBV29-1 to TRBJ2-1, with TRBD2 matching 7 bases. V gave up 5 bases and J gave up 7 bases; unmatched junction bases: 8. Looked up from germline, CDR1 is SQVTM and CDR2 is ANQGSEA. The CDR3 loop spans 13 amino acids. The CDR3 protein is CSVRTSDRNEQFF. The CDR3 DNA is TGCAGCGTTCGAACTAGCGACCGTAATGAGCAGTTCTTC.

This chain links TRBV6-5 with TRBJ2-3; 11 bases are a match to TRBD2. V gave up 8 bases and J gave up 4 bases; unmatched junction bases: 5. The CDR3 consists of 14 residues. Germline V lookup: CDR1 MNHEY, CDR2 SVGAGI. CDR3 DNA sequence: TGTGCCAGCGCCTTGACTAGCGGGGCAGATACGCAGTATTTT. Protein: CASALTSGADTQYF.

The table lists this clonotype with a few counts. The chain has TRBV6-6 and TRBJ1-2; D gene ambiguous. The CDR3 totals 13 residues. Germline V gene data show CDR1 as MNHNY and CDR2 as SVGAGI (reference sequence). V was cut by 5 bases and J by 6 bases, with 13 bases left in between. CDR3 sequence (DNA): TGTGCCAGCAGTGCCAAGGGAACTCATGGCTACACCTTC. Amino acids: CASSAKGTHGYTF.

This clonotype was found a few times. The chain uses TRBV5-1 and TRBJ2-1; 10 positions agree with TRBD2. J was trimmed by 6 bases and V by 0 bases; bases with no gene match: 6. Germline V lookup: CDR1 SGHRS, CDR2 YFSETQ. The CDR3 consists of 16 residues. CDR3 coding DNA: TGCGCCAGCAGCTTGGATATAGCTAGCGGGAGCAATGAGCAGTTCTTC. Amino acid sequence: CASSLDIASGSNEQFF.

This chain uses TRBV6-2 or TRBV6-3 with TRBJ1-2; TRBD1 is a possible D gene (5 bases). This CDR3 is built from 14 residues. The V and J ends lost 5 bases and 1 base respectively, with 11 bases between them. Germline loops: CDR1 MNHEY, CDR2 SVGEGT. The CDR3 DNA sequence: TGTGCCAGCAGTACGGGACCGATTAACTATGGCTACACCTTC. Translating it yields CASSTGPINYGYTF.

The chain links TRBV18 to TRBJ2-1, with 11 positions matching TRBD2. The CDR3 is 17 residues long. V lost 3 bases to trimming and J lost 7 bases; unmatched junction nucleotides: 11. CDR1 and CDR2 (germline): KGHSH, LQKENI. The CDR3 is CASSPRPTSGIKNEQFF. The CDR3 DNA follows: TGTGCCAGCTCACCCCGACCGACTAGCGGGATTAAGAATGAGCAGTTCTTC.

This clonotype was seen ten or more times. The rearrangement joins TRBV29-1 to TRBJ1-2; D not resolved. The CDR3 consists of 13 residues. CDR1 is SQVTM, CDR2 ANQGSEA, per germline. Trimming shortened V by 7 bases and J by 8 bases, and 20 bases separated the two germline ends. The CDR3 reads CSDIRLTPGGYTF. CDR3 sequence (DNA): TGCAGCGACATTAGACTAACACCCGGCGGCTACACCTTC.

In regard to this clonotype: Given a much more abundant clone one base away, this may be a read error. The V and J genes are TRBV5-1 and TRBJ2-7; D remains unclear. Germline CDR1 SGHRS, CDR2 YFSETQ. The CDR3 contains 14 residues. DNA of the CDR3: TGCGCCAGCAGCTTAGGCAGTATTACCTACGGGCAGTACTTC. Protein sequence: CASSLGSITYGQYF.

This clonotype occurred a few times. A much bigger clone sits one base away, suggesting this may be a read error. The DNA is omitted, as the CDR3 cannot be located on it reliably, and the CDR3 follows TCRdb's listing. The chain is built from TRBV29-1 and TRBJ1-2; the table names TRBD1, a call not compared with the DNA. CDR1 and CDR2 from the germline V gene are SQVTM and ANQGSEA. The CDR3 is made up of 12 amino acids, end residues included. The CDR3 loop reads CSAQGDNYGCTF.

There are a few counts of this clonotype. This rearrangement joins TRBV12-3 or TRBV12-4 to TRBJ1-2; no clear D gene. With 3 bases removed from V and 4 bases from J, the gap between germline ends came to 12 bases. The CDR3 is 14 residues long. CDR3 in amino acids: CASSFNRTPYGYTF. In DNA form, the CDR3 reads TGTGCCAGCAGTTTTAACAGAACCCCCTATGGCTACACCTTC.

The chain recombines TRBV6-5 with TRBJ1-2; perhaps TRBD1 as D (6 bases). Trimming stripped 2 bases from V and 1 base from J, with 17 bases between. In germline, CDR1 is MNHEY, CDR2 SVGAGI. The CDR3 covers 17 residues. CDR3 nucleotides: TGTGCCAGCAGTTACGCCCGGGTAGGGGGTGGTAACTATGGCTACACCTTC. Protein product: CASSYARVGGGNYGYTF.

At least ten counts were recorded for this clonotype. The rearrangement uses TRBV9 and TRBJ1-2, with no clear D. CDR1 and CDR2 (germline): SGDLS, YYNGEE. The CDR3 has 14 amino acids. V was cut by 4 bases and J by 6 bases, with 16 bases left in between. The CDR3 is CASSPNRGIDGYTF. The CDR3 nucleotides are TGTGCCAGCAGCCCAAATCGGGGAATCGATGGCTACACCTTC. Full variable domain (rest looked up from reference TRBV9 and TRBJ1-2): DSGVTQTPKHLITATGQRVTLRCSPRSGDLSVYWYQQSLDQGLQFLIQYYNGEERAKGNILERFSAQQFPDLHSELNLSSLELGDSALYFCASSPNRGIDGYTFGSGTRLTVV.

J is TRBJ1-4 and V is TRBV12-3 or TRBV12-4, with D maybe TRBD1 (5 bases). The CDR3 sequence is 14 residues long. The V gene lost 3 bases and the J gene lost 8 bases, with 13 bases spanning the gap. The CDR3: CASSLQGSGEKLFF. Written as DNA, the CDR3 is TGTGCCAGCAGTTTGCAGGGTAGTGGAGAAAAACTGTTTTTT.

This clonotype has ten or more counts. The chain employs TRBV3-1 and TRBJ1-5; D unclear. Germline V gives CDR1 LGHDT, CDR2 YNNKEL (reference sequence). Trimming cost V 1 base and J 0 bases, with 13 bases left between them. This CDR3 has 17 residues. The CDR3: CASSQGPGLISNQPQHF. The CDR3 DNA sequence: TGTGCCAGCAGCCAAGGCCCGGGCCTAATTAGCAATCAGCCCCAGCATTTT.

DNA of the CDR3: TGCGCCAGCAGCTTGGCCTTTGGCGGGCTGACCTCTGGGGCCAACGTCCTGACTTTC. It yields the protein CASSLAFGGLTSGANVLTF. This chain uses TRBV5-1 with TRBJ2-6; possibly TRBD2 for D (5 bases). Deletions cut 0 bases from V and 0 bases from J, with 16 bases between. Germline CDR1 SGHRS, CDR2 YFSETQ. The CDR3 is made up of 19 amino acids. The full variable domain, in which reference TRBV5-1 and TRBJ2-6 provide the parts outside the CDR3, is KAGVTQTPRYLIKTRGQQVTLSCSPISGHRSVSWYQQTPGQGLQFLFEYFSETQRNKGNFPGRFSGRQFSNSRSEMNVSTLELGDSALYLCASSLAFGGLTSGANVLTFGAGSRLTVL.

This clonotype was recorded a few times. V usage is TRBV6-5 and J usage is TRBJ2-7, with a tentative D call TRBD2 (5 bases). Germline CDR1 MNHEY, CDR2 SVGAGI. V was clipped by 2 bases and J by 2 bases, with 16 bases between them. The CDR3 consists of 16 residues. Written as DNA, the CDR3 is TGTGCCAGCAGTTACAGAACAGACTACCCACCCTACGAGCAGTACTTC. This codes for CASSYRTDYPPYEQYF.